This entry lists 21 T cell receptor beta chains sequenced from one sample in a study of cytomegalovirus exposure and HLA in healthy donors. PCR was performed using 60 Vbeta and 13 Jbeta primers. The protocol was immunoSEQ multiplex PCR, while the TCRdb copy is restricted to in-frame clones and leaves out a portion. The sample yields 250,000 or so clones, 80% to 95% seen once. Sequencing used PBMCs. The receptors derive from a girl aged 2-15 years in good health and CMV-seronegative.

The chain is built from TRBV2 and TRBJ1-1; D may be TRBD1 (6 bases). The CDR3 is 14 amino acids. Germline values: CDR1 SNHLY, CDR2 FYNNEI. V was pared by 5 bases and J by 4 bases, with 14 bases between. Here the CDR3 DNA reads TGTGCCAGCAGTCAAAAATTACAGGGCACTGAAGCTTTCTTT. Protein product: CASSQKLQGTEAFF.

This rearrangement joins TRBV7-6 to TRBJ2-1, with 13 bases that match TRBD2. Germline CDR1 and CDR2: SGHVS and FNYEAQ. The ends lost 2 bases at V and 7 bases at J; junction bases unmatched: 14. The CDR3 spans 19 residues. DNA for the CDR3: TGTGCCAGCAGCTTACCGGCGACTAGCGGGAGGTATGGTGTTAATGAGCAGTTCTTC. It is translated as CASSLPATSGRYGVNEQFF.

The chain's CDR3 is CASSVATGVSVSGANVLTF. In DNA form, the CDR3 reads TGTGCCAGCAGCGTAGCTACAGGAGTCTCGGTCTCTGGGGCCAACGTCCTGACTTTC. The chain links TRBV9 to TRBJ2-6; a weak D match, TRBD1 (5 bases). Germline V lookup: CDR1 SGDLS, CDR2 YYNGEE. V lost 0 bases, J lost 0 bases, and 16 bases lay in between. The CDR3 totals 19 residues.

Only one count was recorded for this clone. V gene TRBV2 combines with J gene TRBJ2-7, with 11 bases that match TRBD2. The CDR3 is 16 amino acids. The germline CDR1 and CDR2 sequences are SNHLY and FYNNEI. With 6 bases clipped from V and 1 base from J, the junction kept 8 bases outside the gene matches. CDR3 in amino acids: CASRRTGTSGSYEQYF. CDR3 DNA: TGTGCCAGCAGGCGTACTGGGACTAGCGGATCCTACGAGCAGTACTTC.

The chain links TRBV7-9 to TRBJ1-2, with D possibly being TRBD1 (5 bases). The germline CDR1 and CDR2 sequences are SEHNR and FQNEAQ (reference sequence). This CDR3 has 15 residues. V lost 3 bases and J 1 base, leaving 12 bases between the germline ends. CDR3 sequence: CASSFGAGLNYGYTF. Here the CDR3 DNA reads TGTGCCAGCAGCTTTGGAGCGGGGCTTAACTATGGCTACACCTTC.

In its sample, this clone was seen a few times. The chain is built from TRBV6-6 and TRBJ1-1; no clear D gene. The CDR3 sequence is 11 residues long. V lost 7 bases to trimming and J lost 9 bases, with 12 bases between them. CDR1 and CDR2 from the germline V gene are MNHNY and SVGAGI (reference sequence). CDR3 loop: CASTTSRQAFF. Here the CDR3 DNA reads TGTGCCAGCACCACCAGTCGTCAAGCTTTCTTT.

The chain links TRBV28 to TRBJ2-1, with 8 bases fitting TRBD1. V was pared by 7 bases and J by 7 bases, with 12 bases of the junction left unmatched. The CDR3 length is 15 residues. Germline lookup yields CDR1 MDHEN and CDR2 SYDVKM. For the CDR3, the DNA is TGTGCCAGCACACTTGGAGGACAGGGTAATAATGAGCAGTTCTTC. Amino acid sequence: CASTLGGQGNNEQFF.

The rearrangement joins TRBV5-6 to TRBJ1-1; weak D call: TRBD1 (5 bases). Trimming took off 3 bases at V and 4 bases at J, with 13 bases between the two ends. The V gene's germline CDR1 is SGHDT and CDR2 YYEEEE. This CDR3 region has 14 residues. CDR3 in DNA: TGTGCCAGCAGCTCTGGCATCGGGGGCACTGAAGCTTTCTTT. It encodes CASSSGIGGTEAFF.

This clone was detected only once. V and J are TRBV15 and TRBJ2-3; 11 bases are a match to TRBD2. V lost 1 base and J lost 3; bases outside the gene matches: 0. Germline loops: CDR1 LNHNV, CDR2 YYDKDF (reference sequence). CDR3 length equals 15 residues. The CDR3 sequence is CATSRGTSGTDTQYF. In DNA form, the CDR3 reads TGTGCCACCAGCAGAGGGACTAGCGGGACAGATACGCAGTATTTT.

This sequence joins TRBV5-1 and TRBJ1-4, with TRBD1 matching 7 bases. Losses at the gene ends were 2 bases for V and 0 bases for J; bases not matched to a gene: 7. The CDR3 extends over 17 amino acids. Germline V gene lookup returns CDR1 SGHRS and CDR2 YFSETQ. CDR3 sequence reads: CASSLTDRSATNEKLFF. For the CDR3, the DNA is TGCGCCAGCAGCTTAACGGACAGGTCGGCAACTAATGAAAAACTGTTTTTT. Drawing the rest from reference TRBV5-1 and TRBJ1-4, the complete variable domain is KAGVTQTPRYLIKTRGQQVTLSCSPISGHRSVSWYQQTPGQGLQFLFEYFSETQRNKGNFPGRFSGRQFSNSRSEMNVSTLELGDSALYLCASSLTDRSATNEKLFFGSGTQLSVL.

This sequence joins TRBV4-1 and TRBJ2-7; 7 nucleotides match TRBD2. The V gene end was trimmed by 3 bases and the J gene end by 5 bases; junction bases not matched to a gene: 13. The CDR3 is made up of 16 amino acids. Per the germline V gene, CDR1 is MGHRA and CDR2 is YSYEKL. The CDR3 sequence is CASSQPGLVGSHEQYF. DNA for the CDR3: TGCGCCAGCAGCCAGCCCGGACTAGTGGGGTCCCACGAGCAGTACTTC.

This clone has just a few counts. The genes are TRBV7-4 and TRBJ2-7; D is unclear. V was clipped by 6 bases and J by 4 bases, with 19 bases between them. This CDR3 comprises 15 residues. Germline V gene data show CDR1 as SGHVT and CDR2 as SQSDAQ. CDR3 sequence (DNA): TGTGCCAGCAGTCCAACGGTTGCTAGACCTTACGAGCAGTACTTC. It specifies CASSPTVARPYEQYF. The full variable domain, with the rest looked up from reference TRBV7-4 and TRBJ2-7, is GAGVSQSPRYKVAKRGRDVALRCDSISGHVTLYWYRQTLGQGSEVLTYSQSDAQRDKSGRPSGRFSAERPERSVSTLKIQRTEQGDSAVYLCASSPTVARPYEQYFGPGTRLTVT.

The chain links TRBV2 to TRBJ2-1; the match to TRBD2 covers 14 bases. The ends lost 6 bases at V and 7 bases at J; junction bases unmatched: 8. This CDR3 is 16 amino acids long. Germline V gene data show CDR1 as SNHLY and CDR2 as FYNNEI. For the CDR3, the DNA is TGTGCCAGCAGGAGGGGGACTAGCGGGAGTGGGAATGAGCAGTTCTTC. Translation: CASRRGTSGSGNEQFF.

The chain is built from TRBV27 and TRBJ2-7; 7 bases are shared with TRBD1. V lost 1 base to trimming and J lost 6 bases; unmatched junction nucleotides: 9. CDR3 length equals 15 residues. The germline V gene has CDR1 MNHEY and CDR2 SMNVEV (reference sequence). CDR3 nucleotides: TGTGCCAGCAGTTTATATTGGAGACAGGGCTCCGAGCAGTACTTC. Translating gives CASSLYWRQGSEQYF.

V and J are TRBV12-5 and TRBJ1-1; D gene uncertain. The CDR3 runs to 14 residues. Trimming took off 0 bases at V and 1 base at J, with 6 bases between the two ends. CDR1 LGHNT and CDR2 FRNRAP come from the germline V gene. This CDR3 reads CASGLVLSNTEAFF. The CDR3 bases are TGTGCTAGTGGTTTGGTACTCTCGAACACTGAAGCTTTCTTT.

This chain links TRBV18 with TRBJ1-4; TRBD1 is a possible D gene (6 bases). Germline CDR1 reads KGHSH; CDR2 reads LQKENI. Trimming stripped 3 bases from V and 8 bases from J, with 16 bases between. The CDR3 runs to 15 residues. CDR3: CASSPLGHFGEKLFF. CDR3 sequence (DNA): TGTGCCAGCTCACCTTTGGGACATTTTGGGGAAAAACTGTTTTTT. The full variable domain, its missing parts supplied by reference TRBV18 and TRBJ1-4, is NAGVMQNPRHLVRRRGQEARLRCSPMKGHSHVYWYRQLPEEGLKFMVYLQKENIIDESGMPKERFSAEFPKEGPSILRIQQVVRGDSAAYFCASSPLGHFGEKLFFGSGTQLSVL.

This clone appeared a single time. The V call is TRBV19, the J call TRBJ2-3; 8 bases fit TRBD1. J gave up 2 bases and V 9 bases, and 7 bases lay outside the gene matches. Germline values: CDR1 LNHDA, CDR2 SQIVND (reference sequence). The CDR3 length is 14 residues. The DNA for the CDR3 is TGTGCCAGCCGAACAGGGGGGATCACAGATACGCAGTATTTT. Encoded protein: CASRTGGITDTQYF.

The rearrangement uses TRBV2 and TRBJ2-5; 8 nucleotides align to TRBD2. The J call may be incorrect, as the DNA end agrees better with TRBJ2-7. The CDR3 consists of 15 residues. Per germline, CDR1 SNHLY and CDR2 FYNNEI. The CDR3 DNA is TGTGCCAGCAATGCGGGGGGCCGGGGCTCCTACGAGCAGTACTTC. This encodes CASNAGGRGSYEQYF.

The CDR3 coding sequence is TGTGCCAGCGGAATAGCGGGGGGCGATGAGCAGTTCTTC. Protein: CASGIAGGDEQFF. This chain joins TRBV11-3 and TRBJ2-1, with 10 bases that match TRBD2. Germline-derived CDR1 and CDR2 are SGHNT and YENEEA. V shed 8 bases and J 8 bases; nucleotides not matched to a gene: 6. CDR3 size: 13 residues.

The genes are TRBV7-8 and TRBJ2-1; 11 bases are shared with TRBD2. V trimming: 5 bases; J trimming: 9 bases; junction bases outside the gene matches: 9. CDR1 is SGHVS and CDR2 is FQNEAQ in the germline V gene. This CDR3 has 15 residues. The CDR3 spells CASSPGLAGLIEQFF. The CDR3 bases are TGTGCCAGCAGCCCAGGACTAGCGGGTTTAATTGAGCAGTTCTTC.

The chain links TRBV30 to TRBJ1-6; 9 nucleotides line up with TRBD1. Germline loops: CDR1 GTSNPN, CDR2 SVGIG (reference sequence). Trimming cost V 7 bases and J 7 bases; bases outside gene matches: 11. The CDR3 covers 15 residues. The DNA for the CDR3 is TGTGCCTCCCAGGGGGGACAGGGCGAAAATTCACCCCTCCACTTT. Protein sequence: CASQGGQGENSPLHF.